The entry that follows covers one T cell receptor beta chain sequence. This CDR3 is 15 amino acids long. Germline lookup yields CDR1 MDHEN and CDR2 SYDVKM. J lost 6 bases, V lost 6 bases, and 11 bases had no gene match. The authors ran a second PCR of about 6 to 11 cycles using a sample-barcoded 5' primer and a J-beta primer mix. TCRdb reprocessed the 5' RACE reads via MiXCR and lists one record per CDR3 protein. The table records roughly 1,300,000 distinct CDR3 sequences, approximately 59% of them present only once. These data belong to a study of blood T cells in healthy people across ages. The chain employs TRBV28 and TRBJ2-3; 8 bases are shared with TRBD1. Sequencing was performed on blood. The TCR sequence derives from a man aged 18 to 35 in good health. CDR3 residues: CASRPQGARWDTQYF. The CDR3 coding sequence is TGTGCCAGCAGACCGCAGGGGGCTAGGTGGGATACGCAGTATTTT.